This TCR beta chain was captured by sequencing in a study of cytomegalovirus exposure and HLA in healthy donors (dated by TCRdb to the late 2010s). Study-wide context: In an earlier analysis of 550 to 750 of the donors, around 290 Gb of sequence data and about 110 million unique TCR beta sequences from 150 million to 200 million T cells were reported. Roughly 300 gigabases of sequencing data and approximately 85 million unique TCR sequences were included in an early release covering roughly 600 HLA-typed donors. Of the roughly 400 genotyped donors, 81% were placed in the genetic ancestry cluster associated with self-reported Caucasian donors. The study aimed to test whether signatures of past pathogen exposure could be identified by cataloging public T cell receptors. The study profiled the T cell repertoires of more than 500 subjects by immunosequencing and related them to cytomegalovirus serostatus. Along with the approximately 600-subject first cohort, a separate validation cohort of 120 different subjects was used. The study combined high-throughput TCR immunosequencing, statistical association of individual TCRs with disease status, and machine learning to predict cytomegalovirus infection status. A later analysis re-examined previously published TCR beta repertoires from about 700 donors and added high-resolution HLA genotyping to investigate patterns of TCR occurrence. In the later analysis, no new phenotypic data were used to find candidate immune exposures; instead, reliance was placed on TCR beta sequences and their occurrence across donors. An earlier analysis of several hundred of the donors used high-throughput TCR beta sequencing to judge whether each TCR beta V gene segment behaved as functional or pseudogenic. Alongside the repertoire data, information on donor age, sex, ethnicity and CMV serostatus was compiled. Genome-wide SNP genotypes for about 55% of the 666 donors were used in a later genetic analysis, which treated that subset as a discovery cohort. Every repertoire in the discovery cohort had been generated on one and the same sequencing platform. HLA typing covered class I and class II loci at four-digit resolution. Typing coverage varied by locus: roughly 629-630 donors for A, B, C, DRB1 and DQB1; roughly 520 for DQA1; about 590 for DPA1; roughly 450 for DPB1. A handful of DR-DQ haplotypes were handled as single units for association and clustering because linkage in the cohort was strong. Across 398 genotyped donors of the cohort, an average of roughly 250,000 unique TCR beta nucleotide sequences per donor were sequenced, and roughly 17% of those sequences were non-productive. The paper as a whole reports these results and caveats: V-gene and J-gene trimming of TCR beta chains was associated with a missense DCLRE1C variant in a later genetic analysis, and the association was replicated in an independent cohort. Across donors, most TCR sequences were observed very rarely, whereas some public TCRs were present in many individuals. A cluster of highly shared sequence variants was judged likely to be a technical artifact of the sequencing pipeline. This cohort had only TCR beta chains sequenced, and the lack of alpha or paired-chain data limited which features could be detected. Because counts were too low, roughly 16 rarely observed V segments, including chromosome 9 orphons, were left out of the earlier analysis of about 500 of the donors. In a later analysis, several top co-occurrence clusters were reported to appear linked to parvovirus B19, influenza, CMV and Epstein-Barr virus. A total of about 180 TCR beta chains were listed by the study as associated with cytomegalovirus. Most CMV-associated TCR beta chains appeared to be HLA-restricted in a later analysis, and the HLA associations seemed to be driven largely by CMV exposure. When HLA alleles, especially DR and DQ, strongly co-occurred, attributing TCR associations to individual alleles was difficult. Linkage disequilibrium might explain the correlated functional status among segregating V segments, but an unknown experimental factor could not be excluded. Some IMGT-functional V segments, including TRBV6-2 and TRBV6-3, could not be told apart with the 87-base-pair reads, so those segments were excluded. In a later analysis, about 17,000 TCR beta sequences were associated with specific HLA alleles at a false discovery rate of 0.05. An earlier analysis of approximately 530 of the donors showed that most TCR beta V segments appeared in productive rearrangements either about 87% or about 30% of the time, which broadly matched IMGT annotations. Three of the identified cytomegalovirus-associated TCR beta chains were confirmed in vitro to be specific for cytomegalovirus antigens. Because some donors lacked HLA typing at each locus, the association tests relied only on the typed subset. A later analysis found that TCR association rates varied across HLA loci, with DRB1 alleles showing the most associated TCRs and HLA-C alleles the fewest. Cytomegalovirus status was reported to be diagnosed by the classifier with high specificity and sensitivity in both the original and validation cohorts. A later genetic analysis reported fewer N-insertions in productive TCRs among donors in an Asian-associated ancestry cluster than the roughly 700-donor mean. A further reported finding was that TCR beta sequences accurately predicted the HLA-A and HLA-B alleles for most subjects in the first cohort. Compared with equally common non-associated chains, HLA-associated TCR beta chains in a later analysis were more clonally expanded and had lower generation probabilities. The authors suggested that the approach could potentially be extended to other disease states and immunological phenotypes. Sequencing depth was assumed to be roughly uniform across donors in the presence/absence analyses, though that assumption may not hold. Immune exposure information for the cohort was limited to CMV serostatus.

The cohort comprised 666 healthy bone marrow donors. All cohort members were sampled while nominally healthy, although unrecorded immune exposures were likely present. The donor was CMV seropositive and belonged to the group of 250 to 300 seropositive cohort members. A peripheral blood sample was provided by each donor, and peripheral blood mononuclear cells were used for TCR beta sequencing. Genomic DNA was extracted from the blood cell samples with the Qiagen DNeasy Blood Extraction Kit. For this clone: Its cognate antigen has yet to be identified. Base quality data are lacking; no much larger clone is found one base away.

The library was built by means of the immunoSEQ multiplex PCR assay. A mixture of 60 forward primers for TCR Vbeta segments and 13 reverse primers for TCR Jbeta segments was used in the multiplex PCR. Amplification of the CDR3 region of rearranged TCR beta genes was performed with a multiplex PCR assay on genomic DNA. The amplified TCR beta libraries were sequenced on the Illumina HiSeq System as 87-base-pair reads. The published analysis was carried out like this. A later analysis tallied roughly 80 million unique TCR beta chains across the 550 to 850 repertoires, and roughly 11 million of those chains were shared by two or more donors. To remove PCR and sequencing errors, raw reads were error-corrected and collapsed into unique sequences using a nearest-neighbor algorithm that merged closely related sequences. V, D and J gene segments were assigned by aligning CDR3 sequences to IMGT reference sequences. For a sequence to be retained, a match of at least six nucleotides was required to both a V gene segment and a J gene segment. A rearrangement was called productive if the CDR3 had no stop codons and remained in frame with V and J, and every other rearrangement was called non-productive. Following IMGT convention, CDR3 was defined as the stretch from the second conserved V-encoded cysteine up to the conserved J-encoded phenylalanine. The earlier analysis of approximately 500 of the donors excluded sequences that lacked an unambiguous match to a single V gene segment. An earlier analysis of 587 of the donors called V segments functional above 56.7% productive rearrangements and segregating when the between-donor standard deviation exceeded 5%. To diagnose cytomegalovirus status from the catalog of TCR beta chain sequences, a statistical classification framework was built. A later analysis assigned V and J genes by comparing TCR nucleotide sequences with IMGT/GENE-DB human TR gene sequences. The TCRdist pipeline was used in a later analysis to assign CDR3 sequences and most-parsimonious VDJ recombination scenarios. A later analysis defined each TCR beta chain by its CDR3 amino acid sequence plus V-gene family, and excluded reads lacking a unique V-gene family. In a later analysis, around 650 highly shared, low-generation-probability nucleotide sequences were removed to address suspected cross-contamination and a sequencing artifact. A later analysis calculated a clonal expansion index for each public chain from normalized within-repertoire ranks of inferred template counts. A later analysis computed generation probabilities with a VDJ recombination model fitted to out-of-frame rearrangements, and checked the results against IGoR. In a later analysis, hypergeometric tests were used to score TCR-TCR, TCR-HLA and TCR-CMV co-occurrence, with a repertoire-size bias correction applied to TCR pairs. A later analysis estimated false discovery rates by permuting HLA or CMV assignments 20 times. In a later analysis, co-occurring TCRs were grouped using DBSCAN, with TCRdist sequence similarity added in when clustering inside HLA-allele-positive subsets. For co-occurrence clustering, repertoires with fewer than 30,000 or more than 120,000 public chains were excluded, along with five repertoires with anomalous nucleotide sharing. The source is immuneACCESS, and TCRdb retained only in-frame sequences with V and J called. Part of the clones is not carried over; for the studies checked, unresolved V genes explain less than half of this, and the remainder is unexplained. The V and J calls and the clone size are those of that table, but D and trimming were determined from the DNA. The sample contains around 130,000 clones, roughly three fifths of them found a single time. The top ten constitute roughly 8.6% of the sample.

Reading from cysteine to phenylalanine, the CDR3 counts 13 amino acids. Kept here is only the CDR3 DNA, which spans 39 bases and is read in frame from base 1. V loses 8 bases of germline sequence and J loses 0 bases, and the interval between the two ends is 10 bases. Looking up the germline V gene (reference sequence) yields CDR1 SEHNR and CDR2 FQNEAQ. This receptor chain uses TRBV7-9 and TRBJ1-2, and possibly TRBD1, on 6 matching bases. This clonotype originated in a middle-aged woman in good health and CMV-seropositive. Sequencing was carried out using PBMCs. The bases are TGTGCCAGCGAAAGGACAGCTAACTATGGCTACACCTTC. It encodes CASERTANYGYTF.